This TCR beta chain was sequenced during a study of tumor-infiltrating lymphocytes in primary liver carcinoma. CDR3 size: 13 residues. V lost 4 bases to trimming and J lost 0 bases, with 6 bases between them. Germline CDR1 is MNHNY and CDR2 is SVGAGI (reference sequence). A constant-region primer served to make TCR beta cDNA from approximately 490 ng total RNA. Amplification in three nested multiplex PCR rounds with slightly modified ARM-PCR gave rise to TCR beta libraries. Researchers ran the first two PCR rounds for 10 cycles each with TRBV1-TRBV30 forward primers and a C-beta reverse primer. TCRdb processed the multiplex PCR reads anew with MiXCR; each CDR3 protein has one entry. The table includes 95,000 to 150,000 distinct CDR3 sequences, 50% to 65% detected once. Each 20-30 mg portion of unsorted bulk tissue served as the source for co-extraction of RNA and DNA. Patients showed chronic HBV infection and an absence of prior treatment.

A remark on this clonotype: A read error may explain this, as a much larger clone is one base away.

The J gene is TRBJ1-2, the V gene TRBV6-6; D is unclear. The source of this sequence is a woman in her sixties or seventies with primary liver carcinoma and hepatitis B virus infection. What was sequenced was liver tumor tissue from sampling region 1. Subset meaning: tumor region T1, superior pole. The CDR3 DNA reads TGTGCCAGCAGTTCAGTATCTAACTATGGCTACACCTTC. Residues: CASSSVSNYGYTF.